This T cell receptor (beta chain) was sequenced for a study of blood T cells in healthy people across ages. Study conclusions and caveats: There were more naive CD4+ cells and higher diversity in long-lived donors than in aged donors. Naive T cell percentage by flow cytometry tracked strongly with beta diversity.

Details on this clonotype: What it binds is unknown. Its ends do not fully match the called genes, so a read error is possible.

Germline V gene data show CDR1 as SEHNR and CDR2 as FQNEAQ (reference sequence). This CDR3 spans 11 amino acids. Together with a sample-barcoded 5' primer, a J-beta primer mix was included in a second PCR lasting about 6 to 11 cycles. In TCRdb, the 5' RACE reads were re-called with MiXCR into one record per CDR3 protein. The data hold 600,000 to 850,000 distinct CDR3 sequences, with roughly 25% observed a single time. Peripheral blood from each donor was collected in a volume of about 10 milliliters. A further study also used this sample, focusing on T cells of mothers and their children. That investigation notes: Related mother-child pairs shared slightly more overlap than unrelated pairs, but the difference was non-significant.

The origin of this receptor is a boy younger than 18 in good health. Sample: blood. The genes are TRBV7-9 and TRBJ2-1; the D gene is possibly TRBD2 (6 bases). The CDR3 DNA reads as TGTGCCAGCAGCTTAGGGGGGGAGCGGTTCTTC. It yields the protein CASSLGGERFF.